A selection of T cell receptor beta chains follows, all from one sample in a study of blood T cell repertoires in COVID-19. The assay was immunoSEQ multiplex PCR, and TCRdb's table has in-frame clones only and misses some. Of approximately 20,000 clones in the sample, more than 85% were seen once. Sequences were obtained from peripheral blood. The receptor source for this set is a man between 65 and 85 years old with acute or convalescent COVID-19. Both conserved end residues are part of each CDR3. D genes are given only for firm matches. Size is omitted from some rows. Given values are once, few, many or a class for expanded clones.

DNA: TGCAGTGCTAGTGCGGGGAGGAACACTGAAGCTTTCTTT
CDR3: CSASAGRNTEAFF
size: NA
V: TRBV20-1
D: NA
J: TRBJ1-1

DNA: TGTGCCAGCAATAAACAGGGGGCAGCTCGGCCCTATGAGCAGTTCTTC
CDR3: CASNKQGAARPYEQFF
size: few
V: TRBV7-6
D: TRBD1
J: TRBJ2-1

DNA: TGTGCCAGCAGCCGTACTAGCGGGAGTAGAGGAGAGACCCAGTACTTC
CDR3: CASSRTSGSRGETQYF
size: NA
V: TRBV3-1/TRBV3-2
D: TRBD2
J: TRBJ2-5

DNA: TGTGCCAGCAGCTCCACTGGCAGGGCGAACGCGGTTGAGCAGTTCTTC
CDR3: CASSSTGRANAVEQFF
size: NA
V: TRBV7-2
D: NA
J: TRBJ2-1

DNA: TGTGCCAGCGGGGGGACTGAAGCTTTCTTT
CDR3: CASGGTEAFF
size: NA
V: TRBV2
D: NA
J: TRBJ1-1

DNA: TGTGCCAGCAGTTCCCCTCGGACAGGGAGCTTCTCCTACGAGCAGTACTTC
CDR3: CASSSPRTGSFSYEQYF
size: NA
V: TRBV28
D: TRBD1
J: TRBJ2-7

DNA: TGTGCCAGCCCCGACGAACAGGGCGAGCAGTACTTC
CDR3: CASPDEQGEQYF
size: NA
V: TRBV28
D: NA
J: TRBJ2-7

DNA: TGTGCCAGTAGTATTAAACAGGGCCCTCAGCCCCAGCATTTT
CDR3: CASSIKQGPQPQHF
size: NA
V: TRBV19
D: NA
J: TRBJ1-5

DNA: TGTGCCAGCAGTTACATCGCCAGGGGTGCAGATACGCAGTATTTT
CDR3: CASSYIARGADTQYF
size: NA
V: TRBV6-6
D: NA
J: TRBJ2-3

DNA: TGTGCCAGCAGCCTTACCCGTGATCAGGCCCAGCATTTT
CDR3: CASSLTRDQAQHF
size: NA
V: TRBV3-1/TRBV3-2
D: NA
J: TRBJ1-5

DNA: TGTGCCAGTGGGAGGGCCAGGGACATTCAGTACTTC
CDR3: CASGRARDIQYF
size: NA
V: TRBV7-2
D: TRBD2
J: TRBJ2-4

DNA: TGTGCCAGCAGCTTTCGACTAGCTAACGGGAATGAGCAGTTCTTC
CDR3: CASSFRLANGNEQFF
size: NA
V: TRBV7-2
D: TRBD2
J: TRBJ2-1

DNA: TGCAGCGTTGATGGGACAGGGGGCGAGGCCTATGGCTACACCTTC
CDR3: CSVDGTGGEAYGYTF
size: NA
V: TRBV29-1
D: TRBD1
J: TRBJ1-2

DNA: TGTGCCAGCAGCCAAGGACTAGCGGGGGCCCGGTTCTTC
CDR3: CASSQGLAGARFF
size: NA
V: TRBV3-1/TRBV3-2
D: TRBD2
J: TRBJ2-1

DNA: TGCAGCGTTGCCCCGACAGCTCTCTATGGCTACACCTTC
CDR3: CSVAPTALYGYTF
size: once
V: TRBV29-1
D: NA
J: TRBJ1-2

DNA: TGTGCCAGCAGGTCAGGGCCCGGGGAGCTGTTTTTT
CDR3: CASRSGPGELFF
size: NA
V: TRBV5-6
D: NA
J: TRBJ2-2

DNA: TGTGCCAGCAGCGCTACAGGGGTCACTGAAGCTTTCTTT
CDR3: CASSATGVTEAFF
size: NA
V: TRBV6-4
D: TRBD1
J: TRBJ1-1

DNA: TGTGCCAGCAGCTTGATGGGCGGGAGTTGGTACGAGCAGTACTTC
CDR3: CASSLMGGSWYEQYF
size: NA
V: TRBV5-5
D: TRBD2
J: TRBJ2-7

DNA: TGTGCCAGCAGCGGCGAAGGGGCAAGAAACACTGAAGCTTTCTTT
CDR3: CASSGEGARNTEAFF
size: NA
V: TRBV5-4
D: NA
J: TRBJ1-1

DNA: TGCGCCAGCAGCCCGGGTGTCAGGGATGGCTACACCTTC
CDR3: CASSPGVRDGYTF
size: NA
V: TRBV4-3
D: NA
J: TRBJ1-2

DNA: TGTGCCAGCAGCGGACAGGGCGCTAATGAAAAACTGTTTTTT
CDR3: CASSGQGANEKLFF
size: NA
V: TRBV6-6
D: TRBD1
J: TRBJ1-4

DNA: TGTGCCAGCAGTTGGGGATATCCAGGGTCCACTGAAGCTTTCTTT
CDR3: CASSWGYPGSTEAFF
size: NA
V: TRBV6-5
D: NA
J: TRBJ1-1

DNA: TGTGCCAGCAGCCCAGAACGGAATGAGCAGTTCTTC
CDR3: CASSPERNEQFF
size: NA
V: TRBV3-1/TRBV3-2
D: NA
J: TRBJ2-1

DNA: TGTGCCAGCAGCTTAGCTAGCGGGACCTTATACTACGAGCAGTACTTC
CDR3: CASSLASGTLYYEQYF
size: NA
V: TRBV7-2
D: TRBD2
J: TRBJ2-7